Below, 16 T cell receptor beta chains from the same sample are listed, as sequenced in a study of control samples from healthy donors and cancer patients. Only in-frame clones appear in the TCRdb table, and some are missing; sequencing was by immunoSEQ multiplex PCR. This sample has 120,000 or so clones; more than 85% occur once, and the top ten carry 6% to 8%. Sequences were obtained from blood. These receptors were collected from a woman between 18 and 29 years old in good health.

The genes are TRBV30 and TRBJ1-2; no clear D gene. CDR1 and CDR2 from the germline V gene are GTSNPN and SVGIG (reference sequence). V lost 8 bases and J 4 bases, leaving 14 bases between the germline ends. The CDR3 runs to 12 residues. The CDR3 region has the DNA TGTGCCCAGGAAGTGGGATCCTATGGCTACACCTTC. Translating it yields CAQEVGSYGYTF.

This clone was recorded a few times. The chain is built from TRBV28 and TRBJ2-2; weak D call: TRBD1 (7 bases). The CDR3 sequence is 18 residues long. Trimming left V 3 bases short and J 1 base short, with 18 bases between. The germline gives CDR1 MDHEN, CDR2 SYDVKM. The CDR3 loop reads CASSLRGYRGGNTGELFF. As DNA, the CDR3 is TGTGCCAGCAGTTTGAGAGGCTACAGGGGAGGGAACACCGGGGAGCTGTTTTTT.

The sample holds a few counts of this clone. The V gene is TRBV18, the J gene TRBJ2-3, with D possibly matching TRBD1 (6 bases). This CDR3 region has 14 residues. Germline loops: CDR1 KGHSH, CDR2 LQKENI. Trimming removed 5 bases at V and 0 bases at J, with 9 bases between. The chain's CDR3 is CASSITGSTDTQYF. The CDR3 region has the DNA TGTGCCAGCTCAATAACAGGGAGCACAGATACGCAGTATTTT.

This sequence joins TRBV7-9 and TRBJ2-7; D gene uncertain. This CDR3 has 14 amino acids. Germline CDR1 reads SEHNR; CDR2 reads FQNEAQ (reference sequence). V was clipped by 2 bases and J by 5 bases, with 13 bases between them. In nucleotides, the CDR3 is TGTGCCAGCAGCTTAACTCACAGTCGGAACGAGCAGTACTTC. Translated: CASSLTHSRNEQYF.

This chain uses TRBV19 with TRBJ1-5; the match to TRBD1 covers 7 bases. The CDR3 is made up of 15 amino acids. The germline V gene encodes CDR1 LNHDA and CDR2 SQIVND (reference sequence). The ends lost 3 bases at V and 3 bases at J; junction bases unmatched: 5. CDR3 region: CASSIQQGYNQPQHF. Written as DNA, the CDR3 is TGTGCCAGTAGTATTCAACAGGGGTACAATCAGCCCCAGCATTTT.

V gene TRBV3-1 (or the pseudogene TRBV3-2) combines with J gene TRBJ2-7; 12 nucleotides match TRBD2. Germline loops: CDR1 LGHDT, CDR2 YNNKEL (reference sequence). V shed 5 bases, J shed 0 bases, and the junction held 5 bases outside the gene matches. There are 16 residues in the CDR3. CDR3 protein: CASSSRTSGISYEQYF. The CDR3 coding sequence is TGTGCCAGCAGCTCCAGGACTAGCGGGATCTCCTACGAGCAGTACTTC.

The CDR3 loop reads CASSLDGTGELFF. The CDR3 DNA reads as TGTGCCAGCAGTCTTGATGGGACCGGGGAGCTGTTTTTT. The chain has TRBV12-3 or TRBV12-4 and TRBJ2-2; D is uncertain. The CDR3 has 13 amino acids. Trimming took off 5 bases at V and 5 bases at J, with 9 bases between the two ends.

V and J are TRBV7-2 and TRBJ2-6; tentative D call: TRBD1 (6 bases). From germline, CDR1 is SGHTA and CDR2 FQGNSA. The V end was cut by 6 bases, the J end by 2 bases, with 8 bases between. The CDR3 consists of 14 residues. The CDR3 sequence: CASRTGAGANVLTF. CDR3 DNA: TGTGCCAGCAGGACAGGTGCTGGGGCCAACGTCCTGACTTTC.

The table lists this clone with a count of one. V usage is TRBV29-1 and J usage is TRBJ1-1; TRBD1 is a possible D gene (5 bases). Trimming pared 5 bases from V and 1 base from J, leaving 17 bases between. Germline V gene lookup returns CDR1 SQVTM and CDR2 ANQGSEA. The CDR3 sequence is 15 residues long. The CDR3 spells CSVWLEGAANTEAFF. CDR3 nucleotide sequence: TGCAGCGTTTGGCTGGAAGGGGCGGCGAACACTGAAGCTTTCTTT.

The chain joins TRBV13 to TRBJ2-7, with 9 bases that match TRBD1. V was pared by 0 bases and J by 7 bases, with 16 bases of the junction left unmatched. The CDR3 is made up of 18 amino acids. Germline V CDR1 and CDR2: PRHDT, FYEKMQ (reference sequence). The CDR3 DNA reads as TGTGCCAGCAGCTTAGGCCTTCCCACAGGGGGCGCGAGGGATGAGCAGTACTTC. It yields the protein CASSLGLPTGGARDEQYF.

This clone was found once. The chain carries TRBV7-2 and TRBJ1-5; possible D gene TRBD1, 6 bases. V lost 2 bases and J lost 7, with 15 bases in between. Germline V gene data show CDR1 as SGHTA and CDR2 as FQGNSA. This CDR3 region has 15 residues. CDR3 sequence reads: CASSLQQGGGQPQHF. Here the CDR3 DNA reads TGTGCCAGCAGCTTACAACAGGGTGGAGGACAGCCCCAGCATTTT.

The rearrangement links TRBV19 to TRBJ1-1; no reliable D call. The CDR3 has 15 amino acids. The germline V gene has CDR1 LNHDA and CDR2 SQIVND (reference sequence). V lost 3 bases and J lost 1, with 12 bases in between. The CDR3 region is CASSIIWGSNTEAFF. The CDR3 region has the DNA TGTGCCAGTAGTATTATCTGGGGATCGAACACTGAAGCTTTCTTT.

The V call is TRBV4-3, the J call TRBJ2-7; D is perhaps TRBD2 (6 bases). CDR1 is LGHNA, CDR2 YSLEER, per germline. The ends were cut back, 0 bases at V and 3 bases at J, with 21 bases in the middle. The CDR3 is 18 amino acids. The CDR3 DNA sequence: TGCGCCAGCAGCCAAGATCGGGGTGGCGGGGTTGGCCTCTACGAGCAGTACTTC. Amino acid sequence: CASSQDRGGGVGLYEQYF.

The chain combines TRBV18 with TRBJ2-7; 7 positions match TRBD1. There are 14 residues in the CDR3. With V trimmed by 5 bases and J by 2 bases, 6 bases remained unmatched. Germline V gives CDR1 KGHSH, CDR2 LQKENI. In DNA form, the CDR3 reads TGTGCCAGCTCATTGGGGACAGAAACCTACGAGCAGTACTTC. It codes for CASSLGTETYEQYF.

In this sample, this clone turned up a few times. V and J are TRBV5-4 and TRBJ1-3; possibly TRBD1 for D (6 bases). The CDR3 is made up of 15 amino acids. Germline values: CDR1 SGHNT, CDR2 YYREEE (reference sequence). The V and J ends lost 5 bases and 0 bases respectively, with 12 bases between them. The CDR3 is CASRPDRTSGNTIYF. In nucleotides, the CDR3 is TGTGCCAGCAGGCCCGACAGGACCTCTGGAAACACCATATATTTT.

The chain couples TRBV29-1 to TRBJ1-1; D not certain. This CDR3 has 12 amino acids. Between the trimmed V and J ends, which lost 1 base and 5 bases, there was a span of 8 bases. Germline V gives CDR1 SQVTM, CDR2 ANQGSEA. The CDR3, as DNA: TGCAGCGTTGAAGCCTCGACTACTGAAGCTTTCTTT. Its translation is CSVEASTTEAFF.